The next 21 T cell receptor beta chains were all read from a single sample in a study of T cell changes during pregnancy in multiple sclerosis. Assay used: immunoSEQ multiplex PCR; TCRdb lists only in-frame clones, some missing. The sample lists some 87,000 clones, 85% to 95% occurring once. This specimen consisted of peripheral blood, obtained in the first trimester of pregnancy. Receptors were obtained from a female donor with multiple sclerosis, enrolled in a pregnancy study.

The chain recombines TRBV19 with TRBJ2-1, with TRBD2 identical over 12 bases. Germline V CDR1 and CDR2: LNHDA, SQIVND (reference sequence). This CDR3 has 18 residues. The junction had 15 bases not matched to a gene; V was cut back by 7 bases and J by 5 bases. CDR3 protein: CASTRFIGLAGRDNEQFF. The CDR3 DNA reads TGTGCCAGTACCCGTTTTATTGGACTAGCGGGGAGAGACAATGAGCAGTTCTTC.

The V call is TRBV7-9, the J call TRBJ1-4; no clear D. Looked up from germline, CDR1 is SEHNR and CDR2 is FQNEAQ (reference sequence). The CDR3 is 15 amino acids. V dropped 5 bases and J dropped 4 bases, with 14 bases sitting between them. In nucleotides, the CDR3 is TGTGCCAGCAGCATCAGTTGGAGTGGTAATGAAAAACTGTTTTTT. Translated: CASSISWSGNEKLFF.

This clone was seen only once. CDR3 sequence: CASSSGLAGDFYYEQYF. The CDR3, as DNA: TGTGCCAGCAGCTCAGGACTAGCGGGAGACTTTTACTACGAGCAGTACTTC. J is TRBJ2-7 and V is TRBV5-4; 13 nucleotides line up with TRBD2. V lost 3 bases, J lost 3 bases, and 9 bases stayed unmatched. The CDR3 runs to 17 residues. Germline V CDR1 and CDR2: SGHNT, YYREEE (reference sequence).

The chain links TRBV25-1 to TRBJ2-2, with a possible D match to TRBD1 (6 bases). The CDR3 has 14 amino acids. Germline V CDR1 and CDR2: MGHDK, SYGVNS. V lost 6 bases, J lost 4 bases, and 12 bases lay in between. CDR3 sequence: CASRTGTGTGELFF. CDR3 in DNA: TGTGCCAGCAGAACAGGGACGGGCACCGGGGAGCTGTTTTTT.

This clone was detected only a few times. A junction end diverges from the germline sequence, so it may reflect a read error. The DNA for the CDR3 is TGTGCCAGCAGCATAACGGGGGGGAAGACCCAGTACTTC. Protein sequence: CASSITGGKTQYF. The rearrangement joins TRBV7-3 to TRBJ2-5, with TRBD2 matching 8 bases. The CDR3 extends over 13 amino acids. From germline, CDR1 is SGHTA and CDR2 FQGTGA. The full variable domain, its missing parts supplied by reference TRBV7-3 and TRBJ2-5, is GAGVSQTPSNKVTEKGKYVELRCDPISGHTALYWYRQSLGQGPEFLIYFQGTGAADDSGLPNDRFFAVRPEGSVSTLKIQRTERGDSAVYLCASSITGGKTQYFGPGTRLLVL.

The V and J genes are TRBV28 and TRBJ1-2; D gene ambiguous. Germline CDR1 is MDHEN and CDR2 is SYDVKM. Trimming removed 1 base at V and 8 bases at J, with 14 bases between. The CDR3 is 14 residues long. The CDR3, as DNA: TGTGCCAGCAGTTTATCCGGGCCCCTAGCGGGCTACACCTTC. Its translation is CASSLSGPLAGYTF.

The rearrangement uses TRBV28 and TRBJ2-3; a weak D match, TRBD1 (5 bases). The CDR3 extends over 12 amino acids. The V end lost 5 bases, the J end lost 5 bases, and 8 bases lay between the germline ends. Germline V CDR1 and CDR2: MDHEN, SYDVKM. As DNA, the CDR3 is TGTGCCAGCAGTACCAGGGAAGATACGCAGTATTTT. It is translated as CASSTREDTQYF.

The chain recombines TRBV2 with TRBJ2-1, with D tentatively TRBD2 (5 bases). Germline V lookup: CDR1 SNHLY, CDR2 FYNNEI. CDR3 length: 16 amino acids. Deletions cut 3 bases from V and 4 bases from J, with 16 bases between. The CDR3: CASSEILTGSYNEQFF. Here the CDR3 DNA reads TGTGCCAGCAGTGAGATACTAACGGGATCATACAATGAGCAGTTCTTC. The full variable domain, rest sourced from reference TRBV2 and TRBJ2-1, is EPEVTQTPSHQVTQMGQEVILRCVPISNHLYFYWYRQILGQKVEFLVSFYNNEISEKSEIFDDQFSVERPDGSNFTLKIRSTKLEDSAMYFCASSEILTGSYNEQFFGPGTRLTVL.

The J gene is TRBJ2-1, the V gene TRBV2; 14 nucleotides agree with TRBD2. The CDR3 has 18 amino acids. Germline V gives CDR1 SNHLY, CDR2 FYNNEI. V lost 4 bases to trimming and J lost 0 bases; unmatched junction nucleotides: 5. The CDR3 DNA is TGTGCCAGCAGTGGACTAGCGGGAGGGGGGAGCTCCTACAATGAGCAGTTCTTC. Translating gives CASSGLAGGGSSYNEQFF.

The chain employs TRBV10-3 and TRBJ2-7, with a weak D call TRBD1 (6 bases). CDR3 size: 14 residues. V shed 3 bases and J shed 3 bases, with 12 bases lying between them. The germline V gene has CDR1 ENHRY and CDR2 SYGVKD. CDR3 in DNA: TGTGCCATCAGTGATGATAACAGGGTCTACGAGCAGTACTTC. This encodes CAISDDNRVYEQYF.

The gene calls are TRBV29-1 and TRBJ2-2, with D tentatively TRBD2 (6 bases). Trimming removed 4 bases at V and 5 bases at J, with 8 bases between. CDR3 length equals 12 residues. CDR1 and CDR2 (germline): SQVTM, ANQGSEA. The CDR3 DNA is TGCAGCGTTGGAGGGAGGACCGGGGAGCTGTTTTTT. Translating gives CSVGGRTGELFF.

The CDR3 DNA follows: TGTGCCAGCAGTGAACGGGGTTTCACTGAAGCTTTCTTT. It translates to CASSERGFTEAFF. V is TRBV2 and J is TRBJ1-1; D gene ambiguous. V gave up 2 bases and J gave up 4 bases, with 8 bases separating them. Germline lookup yields CDR1 SNHLY and CDR2 FYNNEI. The CDR3 is 13 residues long.

In DNA form, the CDR3 reads TGTGCCAGTAGACAAAGCGCTAGCGGGAGTCCCTACAATGAGCAGTTCTTC. Its protein is CASRQSASGSPYNEQFF. The V and J genes are TRBV19 and TRBJ2-1, with 10 bases fitting TRBD2. CDR1 is LNHDA and CDR2 is SQIVND in the germline V gene (reference sequence). V dropped 6 bases and J dropped 2; count of bases not matched to a gene: 10. The CDR3 is 17 residues long.

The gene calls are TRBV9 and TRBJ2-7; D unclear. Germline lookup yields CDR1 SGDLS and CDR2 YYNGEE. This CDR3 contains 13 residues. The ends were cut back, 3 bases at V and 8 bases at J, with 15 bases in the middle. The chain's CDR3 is CASSAPWSTQQYF. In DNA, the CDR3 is TGTGCCAGCAGCGCACCATGGAGTACGCAGCAGTACTTC. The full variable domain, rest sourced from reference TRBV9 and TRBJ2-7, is DSGVTQTPKHLITATGQRVTLRCSPRSGDLSVYWYQQSLDQGLQFLIQYYNGEERAKGNILERFSAQQFPDLHSELNLSSLELGDSALYFCASSAPWSTQQYFGPGTRLTVT.

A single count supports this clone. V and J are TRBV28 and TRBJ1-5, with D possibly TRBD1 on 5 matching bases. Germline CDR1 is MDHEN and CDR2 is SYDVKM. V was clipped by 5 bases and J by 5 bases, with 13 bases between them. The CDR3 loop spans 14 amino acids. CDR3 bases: TGTGCCAGCAGTATTCCGGGACTATATCAGCCCCAGCATTTT. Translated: CASSIPGLYQPQHF.

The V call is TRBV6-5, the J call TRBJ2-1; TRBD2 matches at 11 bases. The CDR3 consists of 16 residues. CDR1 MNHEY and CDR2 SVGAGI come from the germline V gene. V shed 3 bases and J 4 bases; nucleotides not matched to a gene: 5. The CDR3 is CASSYSLAGGYNEQFF. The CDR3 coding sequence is TGTGCCAGCAGTTATTCTTTAGCGGGAGGGTACAATGAGCAGTTCTTC.

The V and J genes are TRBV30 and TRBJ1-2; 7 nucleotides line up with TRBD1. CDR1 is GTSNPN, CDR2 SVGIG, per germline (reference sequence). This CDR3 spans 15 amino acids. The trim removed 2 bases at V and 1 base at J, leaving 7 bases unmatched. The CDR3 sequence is CAWSRNTGVNYGYTF. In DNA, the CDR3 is TGTGCCTGGAGTCGAAATACAGGGGTTAACTATGGCTACACCTTC.

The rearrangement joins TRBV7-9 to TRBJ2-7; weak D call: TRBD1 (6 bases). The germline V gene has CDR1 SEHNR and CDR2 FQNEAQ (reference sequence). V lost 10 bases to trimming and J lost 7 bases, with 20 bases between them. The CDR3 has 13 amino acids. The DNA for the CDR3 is TGTGCCATCCACAGGGAGCGGTCGGGGGAGCAGTACTTC. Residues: CAIHRERSGEQYF.

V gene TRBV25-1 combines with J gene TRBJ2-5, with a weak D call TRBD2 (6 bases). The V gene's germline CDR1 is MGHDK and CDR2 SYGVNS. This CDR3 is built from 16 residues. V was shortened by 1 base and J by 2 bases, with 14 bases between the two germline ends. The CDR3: CASSEWGVGRQETQYF. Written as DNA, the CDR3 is TGTGCCAGCAGTGAATGGGGGGTGGGGAGACAAGAGACCCAGTACTTC. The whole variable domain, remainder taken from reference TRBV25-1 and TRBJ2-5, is EADIYQTPRYLVIGTGKKITLECSQTMGHDKMYWYQQDPGMELHLIHYSYGVNSTEKGDLSSESTVSRIRTEHFPLTLESARPSHTSQYLCASSEWGVGRQETQYFGPGTRLLVL.

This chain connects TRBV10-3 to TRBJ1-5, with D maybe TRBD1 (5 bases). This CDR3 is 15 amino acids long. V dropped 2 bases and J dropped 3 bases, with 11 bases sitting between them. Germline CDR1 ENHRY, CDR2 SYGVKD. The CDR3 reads CAISEGQGNNQPQHF. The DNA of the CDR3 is TGTGCCATCAGTGAGGGCCAGGGTAACAATCAGCCCCAGCATTTT.

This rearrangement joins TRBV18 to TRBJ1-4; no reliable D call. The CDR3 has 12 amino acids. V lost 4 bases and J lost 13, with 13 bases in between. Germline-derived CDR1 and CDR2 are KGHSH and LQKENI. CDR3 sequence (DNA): TGTGCCAGCTCACTACGAAATTTGAGACTGTTTTTT. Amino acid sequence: CASSLRNLRLFF.